This passage covers 26 T cell receptor beta chains from one sample sequenced in a study of blood T cell repertoires in COVID-19. Here immunoSEQ multiplex PCR was the method, and the copy in TCRdb shows in-frame clones only, minus some. Here the sample spans 85,000 to 95,000 clones, around 72% being singletons. The specimen sequenced was peripheral blood. These receptors were collected from a woman of 80 years or more with acute or convalescent COVID-19.

This clone was seen at least ten times. This chain connects TRBV12-3 or TRBV12-4 to TRBJ1-4; D gene ambiguous. The V end was cut by 2 bases, the J end by 6 bases, with 7 bases between. The length of the CDR3 is 13 residues. The CDR3 coding sequence is TGTGCCAGCAGTTTAAGTCCGGATGAAAAACTGTTTTTT. Protein: CASSLSPDEKLFF.

This clone came up a few times. The chain carries TRBV19 and TRBJ1-5, with a possible D match to TRBD1 (6 bases). The germline gives CDR1 LNHDA, CDR2 SQIVND (reference sequence). This CDR3 has 18 residues. Trimming cost V 1 base and J 3 bases, with 19 bases left between them. This chain's CDR3 is CASSIVTLGGGANQPQHF. The CDR3 DNA is TGTGCCAGTAGTATAGTGACCCTAGGGGGGGGAGCCAATCAGCCCCAGCATTTT.

This sequence joins TRBV5-1 and TRBJ2-3; D uncertain. V lost 3 bases and J lost 4, with 12 bases in between. This CDR3 contains 14 residues. CDR1 and CDR2 (germline): SGHRS, YFSETQ. DNA for the CDR3: TGCGCCAGCAGCTCTGGCCTCACCCCAGATACGCAGTATTTT. Its protein is CASSSGLTPDTQYF.

V and J are TRBV18 and TRBJ2-5, with D possibly matching TRBD1 (7 bases). V was cut by 2 bases and J by 4 bases, with 14 bases left in between. This CDR3 spans 15 amino acids. Germline V gives CDR1 KGHSH, CDR2 LQKENI. For the CDR3, the DNA is TGTGCCAGCTCACCAGTACGACAGGGAGGAGAGACCCAGTACTTC. This codes for CASSPVRQGGETQYF.

CDR3 coding DNA: TGTGCCTGGACCCTAAAATTCGAGGGCTCGGGTGAGCAGTTCTTC. Residues: CAWTLKFEGSGEQFF. This chain connects TRBV30 to TRBJ2-1; tentative D call: TRBD2 (5 bases). Trimming took 4 bases from V and 9 from J, leaving 22 bases between them. Per germline, CDR1 GTSNPN and CDR2 SVGIG (reference sequence). This CDR3 contains 15 residues.

This clone was seen a handful of times. This chain uses TRBV7-2 with TRBJ1-1, with D possibly matching TRBD1 (6 bases). The V gene's germline CDR1 is SGHTA and CDR2 FQGNSA. The length of the CDR3 is 14 residues. V dropped 3 bases and J dropped 4 bases, with 12 bases sitting between them. The CDR3 coding sequence is TGTGCCAGCAGCTTTCAGGGAGGGGGCACTGAAGCTTTCTTT. Residues: CASSFQGGGTEAFF. Complete variable domain (other parts from reference TRBV7-2 and TRBJ1-1): GAGVSQSPSNKVTEKGKDVELRCDPISGHTALYWYRQSLGQGLEFLIYFQGNSAPDKSGLPSDRFSAERTGGSVSTLTIQRTQQEDSAVYLCASSFQGGGTEAFFGQGTRLTVV.

The chain links TRBV12-3 or TRBV12-4 to TRBJ2-1; tentative D call: TRBD2 (5 bases). V was shortened by 5 bases and J by 3 bases, with 8 bases between the two germline ends. The CDR3 is 13 residues long. The CDR3: CASSGTSYNEQFF. The CDR3 DNA reads TGTGCCAGCAGTGGCACTAGCTACAATGAGCAGTTCTTC.

The sample holds many counts of this clone. The chain uses TRBV18 and TRBJ1-3; D unclear. V was clipped by 6 bases and J by 3 bases, with 12 bases between them. The CDR3 runs 14 residues. Per the germline V gene, CDR1 is KGHSH and CDR2 is LQKENI. The CDR3 DNA sequence: TGTGCCAGCTCCCCCGAACTCGATGGAAACACCATATATTTT. It specifies CASSPELDGNTIYF.

This clone occurred a few times. V and J are TRBV5-1 and TRBJ2-1; D might be TRBD2 (5 bases). The CDR3 has 15 amino acids. Germline assignment: CDR1 SGHRS and CDR2 YFSETQ. V gave up 4 bases and J gave up 4 bases, with 15 bases separating them. CDR3 nucleotides: TGCGCCAGCAGCCTGACGGGGATTAATTACAATGAGCAGTTCTTC. Translated: CASSLTGINYNEQFF.

The chain is built from TRBV5-4 and TRBJ2-5, with TRBD2 matching over 9 bases. The ends lost 3 bases at V and 3 bases at J; junction bases unmatched: 6. The CDR3 sequence is 15 residues long. Germline V gene data show CDR1 as SGHNT and CDR2 as YYREEE (reference sequence). The CDR3 DNA follows: TGTGCCAGCAGCTCCACCCTAGCGGGAAAAGAGACCCAGTACTTC. This translates into CASSSTLAGKETQYF.

By share, this clone ranks as medium-sized (0.01 to 0.1%). CDR3 sequence reads: CAWTRQPGTEAFF. For the CDR3, the DNA is TGTGCCTGGACTCGGCAGCCGGGCACTGAAGCTTTCTTT. The J gene is TRBJ1-1, the V gene TRBV30; no clear D gene. Trimming pared 4 bases from V and 4 bases from J, leaving 13 bases between. Germline values: CDR1 GTSNPN, CDR2 SVGIG (reference sequence). The CDR3 extends over 13 amino acids.

The V gene is TRBV19, the J gene TRBJ2-5; possibly TRBD2 for D (5 bases). The V gene's germline CDR1 is LNHDA and CDR2 SQIVND (reference sequence). Between the trimmed V and J ends, which lost 1 base and 1 base, there was a span of 13 bases. This CDR3 region has 16 residues. In nucleotides, the CDR3 is TGTGCCAGTAGTATAGGGGCTAGCAGGACCCAAGAGACCCAGTACTTC. It codes for CASSIGASRTQETQYF.

The genes are TRBV7-9 and TRBJ1-1, with D possibly TRBD1 on 5 matching bases. V was clipped by 5 bases and J by 10 bases, with 17 bases between them. CDR1 is SEHNR and CDR2 is FQNEAQ in the germline V gene (reference sequence). This CDR3 spans 13 amino acids. Here the CDR3 DNA reads TGTGCCAGCAGCCCCACGGGGGTTGCTCGAGCTTTCTTT. Translating it yields CASSPTGVARAFF.

The table lists this clone with a few counts. V is TRBV7-3 and J is TRBJ2-2; 9 bases match TRBD1. The CDR3 is made up of 15 amino acids. V lost 5 bases to trimming and J lost 2 bases; unmatched junction nucleotides: 3. Germline CDR1 is SGHTA and CDR2 is FQGTGA. The CDR3 nucleotides read TGTGCCAGCAGCAGGGACAGGGACAACACCGGGGAGCTGTTTTTT. Translated: CASSRDRDNTGELFF.

The chain recombines TRBV30 with TRBJ1-2, with D perhaps TRBD1 (5 bases). The CDR3 consists of 13 residues. Trimming stripped 4 bases from V and 10 bases from J, with 19 bases between. Germline CDR1 and CDR2: GTSNPN and SVGIG (reference sequence). In DNA, the CDR3 is TGTGCCTGGACCCTGGGGCAGGGTGTCGCCTACACCTTC. It yields the protein CAWTLGQGVAYTF. Looking up the rest from reference TRBV30 and TRBJ1-2 gives the full variable domain: SQTIHQWPATLVQPVGSPLSLECTVEGTSNPNLYWYRQAAGRGLQLLFYSVGIGQISSEVPQNLSASRPQDRQFILSSKKLLLSDSGFYLCAWTLGQGVAYTFGSGTRLTVV.

The chain recombines TRBV11-2 with TRBJ1-4; possible D gene TRBD1, 6 bases. V was pared by 5 bases and J by 5 bases, with 12 bases between. The CDR3 loop spans 14 amino acids. Germline V CDR1 and CDR2: SGHAT, FQNNGV. For the CDR3, the DNA is TGTGCCAGCAGCAGGACAGTTGAGAATGAAAAACTGTTTTTT. Amino acids: CASSRTVENEKLFF. Drawing the rest from reference TRBV11-2 and TRBJ1-4, the complete variable domain is EAGVAQSPRYKIIEKRQSVAFWCNPISGHATLYWYQQILGQGPKLLIQFQNNGVVDDSQLPKDRFSAERLKGVDSTLKIQPAKLEDSAVYLCASSRTVENEKLFFGSGTQLSVL.

This chain uses TRBV7-2 with TRBJ2-2; 9 nucleotides match TRBD1. Per germline, CDR1 SGHTA and CDR2 FQGNSA. With V trimmed by 5 bases and J by 1 base, 5 bases remained unmatched. The CDR3 is made up of 16 amino acids. Here the CDR3 reads CASSPGTGKNTGELFF. CDR3 DNA sequence: TGTGCCAGCAGCCCTGGGACAGGGAAGAACACCGGGGAGCTGTTTTTT.

V usage is TRBV2 and J usage is TRBJ1-1, with 9 bases identical to TRBD1. Trimming removed 6 bases from V and 7 bases from J; junction bases left unmatched: 9. The CDR3 consists of 14 residues. Germline CDR1 and CDR2: SNHLY and FYNNEI. As DNA, the CDR3 is TGTGCCAGCAGAGACAGGACAGGGGCAAGTGAAGCTTTCTTT. Translating gives CASRDRTGASEAFF.

The rearrangement links TRBV10-3 to TRBJ1-3; 7 bases fit TRBD1. The CDR3 totals 15 residues. In germline, CDR1 is ENHRY, CDR2 SYGVKD. The trim removed 6 bases at V and 2 bases at J, leaving 7 bases unmatched. The CDR3 bases are TGTGCCATCAGCGCCGACAGGGCCGCTGGAAACACCATATATTTT. It translates to CAISADRAAGNTIYF.

The chain is built from TRBV4-2 and TRBJ1-2; possible D gene TRBD1, 6 bases. V was trimmed by 0 bases and J by 4 bases, leaving 9 bases between them. This CDR3 contains 14 residues. The germline CDR1 and CDR2 sequences are LGHNA and YNFKEQ. The CDR3 nucleotides read TGTGCCAGCAGCCAAGAAGCAGGGGCCTATGGCTACACCTTC. Protein product: CASSQEAGAYGYTF.

This clone was counted a few times. This chain uses TRBV6-2 or TRBV6-3 with TRBJ1-1, with D tentatively TRBD1 (5 bases). V lost 0 bases, J lost 0 bases, and 11 bases lay in between. The CDR3 sequence is 16 residues long. Per germline, CDR1 MNHEY and CDR2 SVGEGT. CDR3 region: CASSYSRLGLNTEAFF. The DNA for the CDR3 is TGTGCCAGCAGTTACTCAAGATTGGGGCTGAACACTGAAGCTTTCTTT.

The rearrangement links TRBV3-1 (or the pseudogene TRBV3-2) to TRBJ1-2, with TRBD1 matching 8 bases. Germline V gene sequence: CDR1 LGHDT, CDR2 YNNKEL (reference sequence). Unmatched junction bases numbered 6, after V lost 2 bases and J lost 4 bases. The CDR3 spans 15 residues. This CDR3 is CASSQRTGIGYGYTF. DNA of the CDR3: TGTGCCAGCAGCCAACGGACAGGGATCGGCTATGGCTACACCTTC.

This clone showed up many times. V and J are TRBV6-6 and TRBJ2-5, with 9 bases aligning to TRBD2. CDR1 MNHNY and CDR2 SVGAGI come from the germline V gene (reference sequence). Unmatched junction bases numbered 8, after V lost 7 bases and J lost 5 bases. This CDR3 is 14 amino acids long. For the CDR3, the DNA is TGTGCCAGCAACAGCGGGGGGTCGGGGGAGACCCAGTACTTC. Its translation: CASNSGGSGETQYF.

The chain has TRBV7-2 and TRBJ2-1; perhaps TRBD1 as D (6 bases). The CDR3 spans 15 residues. Germline CDR1 SGHTA, CDR2 FQGNSA. V gave up 5 bases and J gave up 6 bases, with 17 bases separating them. CDR3 residues: CASSPQTGIVNEQFF. The CDR3 nucleotides are TGTGCCAGCAGCCCGCAGACAGGAATCGTCAATGAGCAGTTCTTC.

Concerning this clone itself: This specimen includes other DNA sequences encoding the same CDR3. This rearrangement joins TRBV7-8 to TRBJ1-1, with D unclear. Germline V CDR1 and CDR2: SGHVS, FQNEAQ. With 1 base removed from V and 1 base from J, the gap between germline ends came to 4 bases. This CDR3 region has 13 residues. The CDR3 sequence is CASSLGRNTEAFF. The CDR3 region has the DNA TGTGCCAGCAGCTTAGGGAGGAACACTGAAGCTTTCTTT.

This clone was recorded only once. The V gene is TRBV5-1, the J gene TRBJ2-1; 8 bases line up with TRBD1. Germline V gene data show CDR1 as SGHRS and CDR2 as YFSETQ. V dropped 4 bases and J dropped 6; count of bases not matched to a gene: 9. The CDR3 has 15 residues. The CDR3: CASSPLAGGPNEQFF. The DNA for the CDR3 is TGCGCCAGCAGCCCCTTGGCAGGGGGCCCCAATGAGCAGTTCTTC.